This T cell receptor (beta chain) was recovered during a study of human T cells and chemical hapten exposure (dated by TCRdb to about 2021). Broadly, across the study: Libraries were pooled for sequencing, and variation in per-sample TCR yields was attributed mainly to small differences in library volumes within the pool. In alopecia patients, the study followed how the peripheral blood TCR repertoire changed in vivo over primary and secondary sensitization to diphenylcyclopropenone (DPC), a hapten. Both TCR alpha and TCR beta chains were sequenced from each blood RNA sample. Results and caveats for the whole study, not just this receptor: After repeated subsampling, changes were observed in the strength of the expansion versus patch-test correlation and in the threshold at which the correlation became significant. No change with DPC sensitization was found in the number of TCRs above 1 in 1000 frequency, and no evidence of global repertoire structure alterations was found.

To note about this clonotype: The antigen this receptor binds is unknown. No base qualities exist here, and no much larger clone lies one base off it.

Interpreted using the paper, the time point label stands for: healthy volunteer bleed at 2 weeks. Total RNA was isolated from unfractionated whole blood collected in Tempus Blood RNA tubes. A few healthy volunteers acted as controls for TCR sequencing and had blood drawn at day 0, 2 weeks and 6 weeks. From its cysteine to its phenylalanine, the CDR3 spans 16 amino acids. The sequence is cut down to CDR3 DNA, 48 bases in frame from base 1. Germline trimming amounts to 5 bases on V and 6 bases on J, with 9 as the count of junction bases outside the gene matches. CDR1 and CDR2, looked up from the germline V gene, are SGHNT and YENEEA. The method was RACE. Reads for this sample came from a NextSeq 500. During library preparation, unique molecular identifiers were attached to individual cDNA molecules so that TCRs could be counted in a quantitative, reproducible way. In the source study's methods: The median number of TCRs per sample was over 95,000, ranging from about 20,000 to 750,000. V, J and CDR3 annotation of the TCR reads was performed with the Decombinator software suite. To make PS versus PT1 abundance plots, every sample was subsampled to the same number of TCRs (28,000). TCRs were defined as expanded if absent before sensitization and observed at least eight times at the 2-week time point. The public reads were reprocessed in TCRdb via fastp at Q25 and MiXCR, keeping in-frame beta chains. Every distinct CDR3 protein forms one entry, paired with its most common genes and DNA. Clone size and V and J calls follow TCRdb, not the original study. This sample has approximately 97,000 distinct CDR3 sequences in its table, and approximately 9% of those were observed once. The ten top clones hold 2.5% to 3% of the sample.

This TCR was sampled from a female donor in good health. Some clones in this sample may be carry-over from other donors' samples. This receptor chain uses TRBV11-3 and TRBJ2-1; TRBD2 agrees with 11 junctional bases. The sequencing input was whole blood. In nucleotide form, the sequence is TGTGCCAGCAGCCCCCAGGGACTAGCGGTTTTCAATGAGCAGTTCTTC. This yields the protein CASSPQGLAVFNEQFF. Reference TRBV11-3 and TRBJ2-1 proteins supply the regions before and after the CDR3; the full variable domain is: EAGVVQSPRYKIIEKKQPVAFWCNPISGHNTLYWYLQNLGQGPELLIRYENEEAVDDSQLPKDRFSAERLKGVDSTLKIQPAELGDSAVYLCASSPQGLAVFNEQFFGPGTRLTVL.